This paragraph covers one T cell receptor beta chain sequence. V lost 7 bases, J lost 0 bases, and 17 bases lay in between. Germline-derived CDR1 and CDR2 are KGHSH and LQKENI. CDR3 length: 16 residues. The source of the sample is a study of T cell changes during pregnancy in multiple sclerosis. The data were produced by immunoSEQ multiplex PCR, yet TCRdb's version contains in-frame clones alone and is incomplete. Among some 28,000 clones listed, about 92% were seen once. This TCR derives from a female donor with multiple sclerosis, enrolled in a pregnancy study. The gene calls are TRBV18 and TRBJ2-3; D perhaps matches TRBD2 (5 bases). The specimen comprised CD4+ T cells from peripheral blood mononuclear cells, sampled in the first trimester of pregnancy. CDR3 sequence: CASFPDYLTSTDTQYF. In DNA form, the CDR3 reads TGTGCCAGCTTCCCTGACTATTTAACTAGCACAGATACGCAGTATTTT. The full variable domain, in which reference TRBV18 and TRBJ2-3 provide the parts outside the CDR3, is NAGVMQNPRHLVRRRGQEARLRCSPMKGHSHVYWYRQLPEEGLKFMVYLQKENIIDESGMPKERFSAEFPKEGPSILRIQQVVRGDSAAYFCASFPDYLTSTDTQYFGPGTRLTVL.